This T cell receptor beta chain was sequenced during a study of T cell repertoires in cytomegalovirus infection. As for the study in general: Carrying CMV and the relevant HLA type showed in public TCR beta signatures. Whole-study results and caveats: The ex vivo response was dominated by HLA-C-restricted CMV-specific TCR beta clonotypes. Of the TCR beta families, the public ones yielded a cumulative frequency that identified carriers of CMV plus the relevant HLA.

Trimming pared 5 bases from V and 0 bases from J, leaving 5 bases between. In germline, CDR1 is MNHEY, CDR2 SVGEGT. The CDR3 has 12 amino acids. A single record per CDR3 protein comes from TCRdb applying MiXCR to the reads. The sample has some 100,000 distinct CDR3 sequences; about a quarter are singletons. In its sample, this clonotype was seen many times. Its antigen is currently unknown. This chain joins TRBV6-2 or TRBV6-3 and TRBJ2-7; D call uncertain. The sequenced material came from CD8+ T cells from PBMCs. The TCR was taken from a human donor in good health (CMV status not recorded). Some clones in this sample may be carry-over from other donors' samples. This chain's CDR3 is CASSVGSYEQYF. The CDR3 nucleotides read TGTGCCAGCAGTGTCGGCTCCTACGAGCAGTACTTC.